This TCR beta chain was sequenced during a study of radiation and T cells in renal cell carcinoma. Points from the study as a whole: In blood, top tumor clones expanded by 2 weeks, shrinking by 4.

In the case of this clone: Its cognate antigen is unknown.

This CDR3 is built from 15 residues. Germline loops: CDR1 LNHDA, CDR2 SQIVND (reference sequence). Trimming removed 3 bases from V and 2 bases from J, with 13 bases in between. The time point is: blood 2 weeks post-SBRT. Specified treatment: 15 Gy SBRT to primary tumor, nephrectomy 4 weeks later. The patient's renal cell carcinoma had clear cell pathology. TCRdb's copy holds only in-frame clones and misses some; the assay was immunoSEQ multiplex PCR. The sample shows about 58,000 clones, roughly four fifths of them seen only once. The sample in question was blood, obtained from a patient whose treatment included radiotherapy and nephrectomy. V gene TRBV19 combines with J gene TRBJ1-1; weak D call: TRBD1 (5 bases). The sequence came from a man between 60 and 75 years old with renal cell carcinoma. The DNA for the CDR3 is TGTGCCAGTAGTATGGGGGGGTTTCAAAACACTGAAGCTTTCTTT. Translated, it gives CASSMGGFQNTEAFF.